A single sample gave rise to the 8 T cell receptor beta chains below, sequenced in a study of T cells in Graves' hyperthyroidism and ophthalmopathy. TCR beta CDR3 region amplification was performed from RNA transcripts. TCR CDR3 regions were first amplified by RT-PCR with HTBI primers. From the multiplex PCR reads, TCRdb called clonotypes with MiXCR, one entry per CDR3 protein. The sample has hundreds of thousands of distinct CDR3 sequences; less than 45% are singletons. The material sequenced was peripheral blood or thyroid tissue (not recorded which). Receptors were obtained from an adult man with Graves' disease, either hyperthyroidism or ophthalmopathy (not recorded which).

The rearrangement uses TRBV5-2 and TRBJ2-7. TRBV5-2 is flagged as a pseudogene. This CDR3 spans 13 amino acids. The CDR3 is CASKLGVSYEQYF. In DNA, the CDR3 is TGTGCCAGCAAATTGGGGGTCTCCTACGAGCAGTACTTC.

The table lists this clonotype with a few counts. Written as DNA, the CDR3 is TGTGCCAGCAGTGAAGAGATAACACCTTATGGCTACACCTTC. Its translation: CASSEEITPYGYTF. The chain links TRBV6-1 to TRBJ1-2, with D unresolved. The germline CDR1 and CDR2 sequences are MNHNS and SASEGT. The length of the CDR3 is 14 residues. V lost 1 base and J lost 5, with 11 bases in between.

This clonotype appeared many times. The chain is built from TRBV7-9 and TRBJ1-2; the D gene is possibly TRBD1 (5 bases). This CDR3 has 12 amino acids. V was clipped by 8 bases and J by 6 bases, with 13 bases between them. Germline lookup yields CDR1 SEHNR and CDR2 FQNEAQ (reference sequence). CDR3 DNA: TGTGCCAGCCAGCAGGGAGTGCATGGCTACACCTTC. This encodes CASQQGVHGYTF.

The CDR3 here is CSARVWLGQKNTEAFF. The CDR3 DNA reads as TGCAGTGCTCGAGTGTGGCTGGGACAGAAGAACACTGAAGCTTTCTTT. V usage is TRBV20-1 and J usage is TRBJ1-1; 7 positions agree with TRBD1. The junction had 13 bases not matched to a gene; V was cut back by 5 bases and J by 1 base. Per germline, CDR1 DFQATT and CDR2 SNEGSKA (reference sequence). The CDR3 covers 16 residues.

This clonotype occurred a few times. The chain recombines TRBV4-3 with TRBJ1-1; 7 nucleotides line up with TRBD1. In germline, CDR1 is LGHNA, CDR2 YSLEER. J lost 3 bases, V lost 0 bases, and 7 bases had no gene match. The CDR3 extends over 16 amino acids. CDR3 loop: CASSQDPTGYDTEAFF. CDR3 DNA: TGCGCCAGCAGCCAAGATCCGACAGGGTACGACACTGAAGCTTTCTTT.

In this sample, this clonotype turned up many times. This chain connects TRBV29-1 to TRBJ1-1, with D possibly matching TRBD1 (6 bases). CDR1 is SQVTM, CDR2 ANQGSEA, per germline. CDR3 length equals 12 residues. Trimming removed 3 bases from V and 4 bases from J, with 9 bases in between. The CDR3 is CSVDQGFTEAFF. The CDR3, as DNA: TGCAGCGTTGACCAGGGGTTCACTGAAGCTTTCTTT.

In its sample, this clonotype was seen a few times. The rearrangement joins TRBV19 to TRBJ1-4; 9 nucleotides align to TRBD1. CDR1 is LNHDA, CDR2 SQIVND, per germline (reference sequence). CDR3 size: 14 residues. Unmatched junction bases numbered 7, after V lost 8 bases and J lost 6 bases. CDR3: CASAPGQGDEKLFF. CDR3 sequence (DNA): TGTGCCAGTGCTCCGGGACAGGGAGATGAAAAACTGTTTTTT.

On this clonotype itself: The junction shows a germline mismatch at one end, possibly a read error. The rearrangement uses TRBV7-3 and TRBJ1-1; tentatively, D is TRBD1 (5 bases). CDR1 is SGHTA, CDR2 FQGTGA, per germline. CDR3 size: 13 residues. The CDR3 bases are TGTGCCAGCAGCTTAAGTTCAGGGATGGTGGCTTCCTTT. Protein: CASSLSSGMVASF.